This TCR beta chain was found in a study of T cells after yellow fever vaccination. Study-level information: Researchers used SMART-Seq v4 Ultra Low Input to prepare fractions that had low cell numbers.

Points from the study as a whole: Post-booster repertoires contained most primary-vaccination clones again (around 97% CD4, around 89% CD8). The CD4 compartment and the CD8 compartment contained a small share of clonotypes in common.

TCRdb processed the 5' RACE reads anew with MiXCR; each CDR3 protein has one entry. This table has hundreds of thousands of distinct CDR3 sequences, 8.7% appearing once. The ends were cut back, 5 bases at V and 0 bases at J, with 10 bases in the middle. Germline CDR1 LGHNA, CDR2 YSLEER. The CDR3 length is 14 residues. This clonotype has a count of ten or more. Its antigen is as yet unknown. The sample in question was CD4+ T cells sorted from PBMCs, obtained 5 days after the yellow fever booster vaccination. The genes are TRBV4-3 and TRBJ1-1; D gene uncertain. The sequence was collected from a man between 18 and 29 years old who received the YFV17D yellow fever vaccine. The CDR3 DNA is TGCGCCAGCAGCAGGCAACATATGAACACTGAAGCTTTCTTT. Translating gives CASSRQHMNTEAFF.